This TCR beta chain was retrieved from a study of T-cell memory formation after mild COVID-19. Germline V gene lookup returns CDR1 WNHNN and CDR2 SYGVQD (reference sequence). V was trimmed by 0 bases and J by 6 bases, leaving 11 bases between them. The CDR3 extends over 14 amino acids. MiXCR was run by TCRdb on the 5' RACE reads, yielding one entry per CDR3 protein. The table shows around 300,000 distinct CDR3 sequences, with around 15% occurring only once. This clonotype was seen a handful of times. J is TRBJ1-1 and V is TRBV10-1; D remains unclear. What was sequenced was PBMCs or a T cell subset sorted from them (not recorded which). The clonotype was recovered from a man aged 18-30 years who had mild COVID-19 (a few samples of this study predate the infection). Cell type and time point are not known. In DNA form, the CDR3 reads TGCGCCAGCAGTGAGTCGATGGCCGAGGCTGAAGCTTTCTTT. Its protein is CASSESMAEAEAFF.